This is a list of T cell receptor beta chains from one sample in a study of T cell repertoires in cytomegalovirus infection. TCRdb recomputed calls from the reads with MiXCR, one row per CDR3 protein. The table records around 200,000 distinct CDR3 sequences, about a sixth of them present only once. The specimen was CD8+ T cells from PBMCs. These receptors were taken from a human donor in good health (CMV status not recorded). Some clones in this sample may be carry-over from other donors' samples. The CDR3 runs from the conserved cysteine through the conserved F or W. The D gene is left open where the match is weak. Only part of the rows carry a size: once, few, many, or a class if the clone is expanded.

J	size	D	V	CDR3	DNA
TRBJ2-7	-	TRBD1	TRBV5-8	CASSLRDRGRYEQYF	TGTGCCAGCAGCTTAAGAGACAGGGGACGCTACGAGCAGTACTTC
TRBJ2-1	-	TRBD1	TRBV2	CASTDPRDRYYNEQFF	TGTGCCAGCACCGACCCCCGGGACAGATACTACAATGAGCAGTTCTTC
TRBJ1-4	many	-	TRBV5-1	CASSFDSHREKLFF	TGCGCCAGCAGCTTCGACAGCCATAGGGAAAAACTGTTTTTT
TRBJ1-2	few	-	TRBV20-1	CSALRTPPDANYGYTF	TGCAGTGCCCTCCGGACTCCCCCTGACGCTAACTATGGCTACACCTTC
TRBJ2-1	few	TRBD1	TRBV7-9	CASSQDRNEQFF	TGTGCCAGCAGCCAGGACAGGAATGAGCAGTTCTTC
TRBJ2-5	many	TRBD1	TRBV28	CASSSGRGQETQYF	TGTGCCAGCAGTTCTGGCAGGGGGCAAGAGACCCAGTACTTC
TRBJ2-1	many	TRBD2	TRBV7-6	CASSLVGGIESVEQFF	TGTGCCAGCAGCTTAGTCGGGGGGATTGAAAGTGTTGAGCAGTTCTTC
TRBJ1-1	few	-	TRBV7-6	CASSPGGAITTLNTEAFF	TGTGCCAGCAGTCCCGGGGGGGCGATTACCACTCTGAACACTGAAGCTTTCTTT
TRBJ1-1	many	-	TRBV7-6	CASSLDPTEAFF	TGTGCCAGCAGCTTAGACCCCACTGAAGCTTTCTTT
TRBJ2-3	few	TRBD1	TRBV25-1	CASSESMTGGGTDTQYF	TGTGCCAGCAGTGAATCCATGACAGGGGGCGGAACAGATACGCAGTATTTT
TRBJ2-4	-	-	TRBV2	CASSDDRLAKNIQYF	TGTGCCAGCAGTGACGACAGGCTAGCCAAAAACATTCAGTACTTC
TRBJ2-7	-	TRBD1	TRBV28	CASSLIQGAAYELYF	TGTGCCAGCAGTCTCATTCAGGGGGCGGCCTACGAGCTGTACTTC
TRBJ2-7	-	TRBD1	TRBV2	CASSEATGTAPYEQYF	TGTGCCAGCAGTGAAGCAACCGGGACAGCCCCCTACGAGCAGTACTTC
TRBJ2-6	few	-	TRBV20-1	CSADPGANPSGANVLTF	TGCAGTGCCGACCCGGGGGCTAATCCCTCTGGGGCCAACGTCCTGACTTTC
TRBJ2-5	few	TRBD2	TRBV7-9	CASSLGLAGLRETQYF	TGTGCCAGCAGCTTAGGACTAGCGGGGCTACGGGAGACCCAGTACTTC
TRBJ2-2	few	TRBD1	TRBV28	CASSSYRGPNTGELFF	TGTGCCAGCAGTTCCTACAGGGGACCGAACACCGGGGAGCTGTTTTTT
TRBJ2-5	-	TRBD1	TRBV15	CATSREGQFQETQYF	TGTGCCACCAGCAGAGAGGGACAGTTCCAAGAGACCCAGTACTTC
TRBJ2-2	few	-	TRBV6-2/TRBV6-3	CASSYGGELFF	TGTGCCAGCAGTTACGGTGGGGAGCTGTTTTTT
TRBJ2-7	-	-	TRBV7-4	CAISLAQTKLDEQYF	TGTGCCATCAGCTTAGCGCAGACAAAACTGGACGAGCAGTACTTC
TRBJ2-2	few	-	TRBV12-3/TRBV12-4	CASSLVPGNTGELFF	TGTGCCAGCAGTTTAGTTCCGGGGAACACCGGGGAGCTGTTTTTT
TRBJ2-1	-	-	TRBV24-1	CATSGRLPYNEQFF	TGTGCCACCAGTGGCCGGCTCCCCTACAATGAGCAGTTCTTC
TRBJ2-7	few	-	TRBV7-6	CASSLRTAPDEQYF	TGTGCCAGCAGCTTAAGAACAGCCCCTGACGAGCAGTACTTC
TRBJ1-2	few	-	TRBV4-1	CASSQVLLSYGYTF	TGCGCCAGCAGCCAAGTATTGTTGAGCTATGGCTACACCTTC
TRBJ2-7	-	-	TRBV12-5	CASGLTSRRAYEQYF	TGTGCTAGTGGTTTGACATCTCGGAGAGCCTACGAGCAGTACTTC
TRBJ2-5	-	-	TRBV6-2/TRBV6-3	CASRPRTGLSQETQYF	TGTGCCAGCAGGCCTCGCACAGGGCTTTCCCAAGAGACCCAGTACTTC
TRBJ2-3	few	TRBD2	TRBV29-1	CSGIAPLAGFADTQYF	TGCAGCGGAATAGCCCCACTAGCGGGGTTCGCAGATACGCAGTATTTT
TRBJ2-1	-	-	TRBV6-2/TRBV6-3	CATSLGNEQFF	TGTGCCACCTCACTAGGCAATGAGCAGTTCTTC
TRBJ1-1	few	-	TRBV6-2/TRBV6-3	CASSYSPTGDTEAFF	TGTGCCAGCAGTTACTCACCGACCGGAGACACTGAAGCTTTCTTT
TRBJ1-1	-	-	TRBV10-3	CAISESFRGANTEAFF	TGTGCCATCAGTGAGTCGTTTCGGGGGGCGAACACTGAAGCTTTCTTT
TRBJ2-6	once	-	TRBV7-9	CASSLGSNLGGANGLTF	TGTGCCAGCAGCTTAGGAAGTAACCTTGGGGGGGCCAACGGCCTGACTTTC
TRBJ2-7	-	TRBD1	TRBV6-2/TRBV6-3	CDSSSPGQGFEQYF	TGTGACAGCAGTTCCCCGGGACAGGGGTTCGAGCAGTACTTC
TRBJ2-1	-	TRBD2	TRBV6-2/TRBV6-3	CASSPGGRNEQFF	TGTGCCAGCAGCCCGGGGGGTAGGAATGAGCAGTTCTTC
TRBJ2-6	-	-	TRBV7-6	CASSSSRQANSGANVLTF	TGTGCCAGCAGCTCTTCCCGACAGGCGAACTCTGGGGCCAACGTCCTGACTTTC
TRBJ2-7	-	TRBD1	TRBV20-1	CSASSGRGPHEQYF	TGCAGTGCTAGTTCTGGCAGGGGGCCGCACGAGCAGTACTTC
TRBJ1-2	-	TRBD1	TRBV4-1	CASSQYRDSFYGYTF	TGCGCCAGCAGCCAGTACCGGGACAGCTTCTATGGCTACACCTTC
TRBJ1-4	-	TRBD1	TRBV7-3	CASSSWGDRVDEKLFF	TGTGCCAGCAGCTCCTGGGGGGACAGGGTGGATGAAAAACTGTTTTTT
TRBJ2-6	few	-	TRBV6-2/TRBV6-3	CASSPTLFSGANVLTF	TGTGCCAGCAGTCCGACGCTATTTTCTGGGGCCAACGTCCTGACTTTC
TRBJ2-1	many	-	TRBV4-1	CASSQDQPSYNEQFF	TGCGCCAGCAGCCAAGACCAACCTTCTTACAATGAGCAGTTCTTC
TRBJ1-2	many	TRBD1	TRBV5-8	CASTIEDRELNYGYTF	TGTGCCAGCACCATCGAGGACAGGGAGCTTAACTATGGCTACACCTTC
TRBJ1-1	-	TRBD1	TRBV4-3	CASSQDGQGATEAFF	TGCGCCAGCAGCCAAGATGGGCAGGGGGCTACTGAAGCTTTCTTT
TRBJ2-1	few	TRBD1	TRBV28	CASSLSWMIKDRAKLSYNEQFF	TGTGCCAGCAGTTTATCTTGGATGATCAAGGACAGGGCCAAACTCTCCTACAATGAGCAGTTCTTC
TRBJ2-4	-	TRBD1	TRBV20-1	CSVLDRGHIKNIQYF	TGCAGTGTTTTGGACAGGGGGCATATCAAAAACATTCAGTACTTC
TRBJ2-7	few	TRBD1	TRBV14	CASSQDRGNEQYF	TGTGCCAGCAGCCAAGACAGGGGGAACGAGCAGTACTTC
TRBJ1-2	many	-	TRBV28	CASSSQGPFGYTF	TGTGCCAGCAGTTCCCAGGGGCCGTTTGGCTACACCTTC
TRBJ2-5	-	TRBD2	TRBV20-1	CSAREGGTSGIQETQYF	TGCAGTGCTAGAGAGGGGGGGACTAGCGGGATCCAAGAGACCCAGTACTTC
TRBJ1-5	-	-	TRBV12-3/TRBV12-4	CASSPTGFNQPQHF	TGTGCCAGCAGTCCCACAGGATTCAATCAGCCCCAGCATTTT